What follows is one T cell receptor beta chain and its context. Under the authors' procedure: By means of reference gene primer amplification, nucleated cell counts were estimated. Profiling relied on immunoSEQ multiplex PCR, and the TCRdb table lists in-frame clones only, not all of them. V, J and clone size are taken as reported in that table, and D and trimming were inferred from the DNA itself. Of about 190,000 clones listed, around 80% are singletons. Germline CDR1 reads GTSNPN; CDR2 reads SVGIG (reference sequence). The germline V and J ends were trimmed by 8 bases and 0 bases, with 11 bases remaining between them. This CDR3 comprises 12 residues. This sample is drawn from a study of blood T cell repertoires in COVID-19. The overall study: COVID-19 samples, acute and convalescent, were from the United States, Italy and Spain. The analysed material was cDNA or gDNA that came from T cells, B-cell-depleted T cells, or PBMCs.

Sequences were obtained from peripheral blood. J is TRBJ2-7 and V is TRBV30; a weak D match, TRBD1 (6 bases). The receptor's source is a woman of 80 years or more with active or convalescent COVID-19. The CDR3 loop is CASDRSSYEQYF. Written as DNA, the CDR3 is TGTGCCAGCGACAGGAGCTCCTACGAGCAGTACTTC.